This T cell receptor (beta chain) came from a study of cytomegalovirus exposure and HLA in healthy donors. Study-wide points: Rare sequences made up most TCRs, while some public TCRs were found in many donors. Reports state that TCR beta sequences accurately predicted most subjects' HLA-A and HLA-B alleles. In vitro, a few CMV-associated chains proved specific for CMV antigens.

In regard to this clone: Antigen unknown.

The PCR used 60 Vbeta and 13 Jbeta primers. In the study's own analysis: Counted up in a later analysis, unique TCR beta chains came to about 80 million, with around 9.9 million shared. Data came from immunoSEQ multiplex PCR; TCRdb stores just in-frame clones and leaves some out. Clonal size and the V and J genes are those of that table, whereas D and trimming came from the DNA. This repertoire shows some 150,000 clones, approximately 60% found once; its top ten account for roughly 6.4%. Germline V gene sequence: CDR1 GTSNPN, CDR2 SVGIG (reference sequence). Trimming stripped 1 base from V and 13 bases from J, with 13 bases between. CDR3 size: 12 residues.

The sample was PBMCs. V gene TRBV30 combines with J gene TRBJ1-4; no firm D call. The source is a woman aged 60-70 years in good health and CMV-seropositive. The CDR3 spells CAWSGAGGRLFF. As DNA, the CDR3 is TGTGCCTGGAGTGGAGCGGGCGGGCGACTGTTTTTT.